This TCR beta chain was recorded in a study of metastatic and nonmetastatic thyroid tumors. By share, this clone ranks as medium-sized. TCRdb recomputed clones from the PCR reads via MiXCR. The sample includes approximately 7,000 clones, around a third of them seen just once. No patient had received any treatment before thyroid surgery. V dropped 1 base and J dropped 5; count of bases not matched to a gene: 8. Per germline, CDR1 SGHAT and CDR2 FQDESV (reference sequence). CDR3 length: 16 residues. The gene calls are TRBV11-1 and TRBJ1-5; 7 bases are a match to TRBD1. This sequence originates from a female donor with papillary thyroid cancer or a benign thyroid nodule (not recorded which). Some clones in this sample may be carry-over from other donors' samples. The material sequenced was tumor tissue. The CDR3 spells CASSLGTGGPYQPQHF. The CDR3 DNA is TGTGCCAGCAGCTTAGGGACAGGAGGCCCCTATCAGCCCCAGCATTTT.